A single sample gave rise to the 8 T cell receptor beta chains below, sequenced in a study of T-cell memory formation after mild COVID-19. Each CDR3 protein is one row after TCRdb ran MiXCR on the 5' RACE reads. The sample lists 100,000 or so distinct CDR3 sequences; 11% were seen once. The sequenced sample consisted of PBMCs or a T cell subset sorted from them (not recorded which). The receptors shown here come from a man aged 18 to 30 who had mild COVID-19 (a few samples of this study predate the infection). Cell type and time point are not known.

This clonotype came up a few times. The chain links TRBV12-3 or TRBV12-4 to TRBJ2-7; D is possibly TRBD2 (6 bases). This CDR3 region has 15 residues. Between the trimmed V and J ends, which lost 6 bases and 5 bases, there was a span of 20 bases. For the CDR3, the DNA is TGTGCCAGCAGCCGCTGGGCGGCCGGAGGGAACGAGCAGTACTTC. Translation: CASSRWAAGGNEQYF.

This clonotype was detected only a few times. V is TRBV4-3 and J is TRBJ2-3; perhaps TRBD2 as D (6 bases). The germline V gene has CDR1 LGHNA and CDR2 YSLEER. The CDR3 consists of 17 residues. Trimming took 1 base from V and 6 from J, leaving 20 bases between them. The CDR3 is CASSQVFPTGGQDTQYF. As DNA, the CDR3 is TGCGCCAGCAGCCAAGTGTTCCCAACAGGAGGGCAGGATACGCAGTATTTT.

The V and J genes are TRBV24-1 and TRBJ2-5; D unresolved. Germline assignment: CDR1 KGHDR and CDR2 SFDVKD. This CDR3 has 13 amino acids. Trimming stripped 2 bases from V and 5 bases from J, with 8 bases between. The CDR3 coding sequence is TGTGCCACCAGTGATTGGGGTGAGGAGACCCAGTACTTC. Residues: CATSDWGEETQYF.

This clonotype was found a few times. The V call is TRBV6-4, the J call TRBJ2-1, with D perhaps matching TRBD2 (6 bases). With 4 bases removed from V and 9 bases from J, the gap between germline ends came to 16 bases. This CDR3 is 14 amino acids long. Germline CDR1 and CDR2: MRHNA and SNTAGT. This CDR3 is CASSGGVGYGEQFF. Here the CDR3 DNA reads TGTGCCAGCAGTGGCGGGGTTGGGTACGGTGAGCAGTTCTTC.

This chain connects TRBV7-2 to TRBJ2-1; 7 nucleotides agree with TRBD2. Germline assignment: CDR1 SGHTA and CDR2 FQGNSA. V shed 6 bases and J 9 bases; nucleotides not matched to a gene: 14. The CDR3 contains 15 residues. The CDR3 here is CASRTSPSGGIEQFF. CDR3 DNA sequence: TGTGCCAGCAGGACGTCTCCTAGCGGCGGGATTGAGCAGTTCTTC. The full variable domain, its missing parts supplied by reference TRBV7-2 and TRBJ2-1, is GAGVSQSPSNKVTEKGKDVELRCDPISGHTALYWYRQSLGQGLEFLIYFQGNSAPDKSGLPSDRFSAERTGGSVSTLTIQRTQQEDSAVYLCASRTSPSGGIEQFFGPGTRLTVL.

This sequence joins TRBV5-1 and TRBJ2-2; D is ambiguous. V was trimmed by 0 bases and J by 6 bases, leaving 3 bases between them. This CDR3 has 12 amino acids. Germline CDR1 SGHRS, CDR2 YFSETQ. CDR3 bases: TGCGCCAGCAGCTTGGATGCCGGGGAGCTGTTTTTT. It codes for CASSLDAGELFF.

V is TRBV7-2 and J is TRBJ2-3; the D is unclear. Germline loops: CDR1 SGHTA, CDR2 FQGNSA. The ends were cut back, 1 base at V and 6 bases at J, with 26 bases in the middle. The CDR3 covers 19 residues. In DNA form, the CDR3 reads TGTGCCAGCAGCTTAGGGGCTAGGGCCCTCACGGTGCTTACGGATACGCAGTATTTT. Its protein is CASSLGARALTVLTDTQYF.

V gene TRBV6-5 combines with J gene TRBJ2-7, with D uncertain. V was shortened by 5 bases and J by 6 bases, with 14 bases between the two germline ends. Germline CDR1 MNHEY, CDR2 SVGAGI. CDR3 size: 13 residues. The CDR3 region is CASSPRIEAEQYV. In DNA form, the CDR3 reads TGTGCCAGCAGTCCGCGGATTGAAGCCGAGCAGTACGTC.